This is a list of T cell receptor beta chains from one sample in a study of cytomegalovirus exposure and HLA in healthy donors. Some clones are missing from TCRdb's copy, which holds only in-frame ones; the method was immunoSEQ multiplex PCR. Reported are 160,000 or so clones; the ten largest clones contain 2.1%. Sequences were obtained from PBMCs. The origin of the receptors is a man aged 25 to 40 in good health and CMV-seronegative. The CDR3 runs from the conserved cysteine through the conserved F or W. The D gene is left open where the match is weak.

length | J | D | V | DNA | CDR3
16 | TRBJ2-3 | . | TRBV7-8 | TGTGCCAGCAGCCCCCTGGCTAGCGTGACCACAGATACGCAGTATTTT | CASSPLASVTTDTQYF
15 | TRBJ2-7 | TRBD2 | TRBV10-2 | TGCGCCAGCATCAACGGTGGACTAGCGGGCTACGAGCAGTACTTC | CASINGGLAGYEQYF
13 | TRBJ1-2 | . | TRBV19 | TGTGCCAGTAGTATCCCCGGGAACTATGGCTACACCTTC | CASSIPGNYGYTF
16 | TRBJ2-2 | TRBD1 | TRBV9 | TGTGCCAGCAGCGTAGCTACAAGGGGGCGTACCGGGGAGCTGTTTTTT | CASSVATRGRTGELFF
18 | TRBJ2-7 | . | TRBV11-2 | TGTGCCAGCAGCTTAAGGGTTCAGGACAGCCAATCTTCCTACGAGCAGTACTTC | CASSLRVQDSQSSYEQYF
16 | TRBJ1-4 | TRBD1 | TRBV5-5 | TGTGCCAGCAGCTTGGGGGACAGTGCAACTAATGAAAAACTGTTTTTT | CASSLGDSATNEKLFF
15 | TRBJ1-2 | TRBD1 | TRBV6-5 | TGTGCCAGCAGTTCCCCGGGACAGACTAACTATGGCTACACCTTC | CASSSPGQTNYGYTF
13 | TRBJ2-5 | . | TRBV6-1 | TGTGCCAGCAGTGAGCAGTACCAAGAGACCCAGTACTTC | CASSEQYQETQYF
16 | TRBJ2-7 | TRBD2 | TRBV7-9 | TGTGCCAGCAGCTCAAACCCTAGCGGGAGCTCCTACGAGCAGTACTTC | CASSSNPSGSSYEQYF
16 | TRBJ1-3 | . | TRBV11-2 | TGTGCCAGCAGCTCAGACGGGAGGCGCTCTGGAAACACCATATATTTT | CASSSDGRRSGNTIYF
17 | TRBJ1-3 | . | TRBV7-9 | TGTGCCAGCAGCTCGTACCTCAGGTCTGTCTCTGGAAACACCATATATTTT | CASSSYLRSVSGNTIYF
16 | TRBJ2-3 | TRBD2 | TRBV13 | TGTGCCGGCAGCTGGGGGCTAGCGGGAAGCGGAGATACGCAGTATTTT | CAGSWGLAGSGDTQYF
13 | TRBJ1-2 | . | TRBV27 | TGTGCCAGCAGTCCCCTACGGGGTTATGGCTACACCTTC | CASSPLRGYGYTF
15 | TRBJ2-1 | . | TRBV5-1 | TGCGCCAGCAGCTCTCAGGGAAAAGGGCTCAATGAGCAGTTCTTC | CASSSQGKGLNEQFF
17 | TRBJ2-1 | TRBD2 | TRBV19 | TGTGCCAGTAGTACGCTTAGCGGGAGGTATTCTCGGGATGAGCAGTTCTTC | CASSTLSGRYSRDEQFF
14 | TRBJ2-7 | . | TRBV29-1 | TGCAGCGTTGAAGATTTAGGGGGAACCTACGAGCAGTACTTC | CSVEDLGGTYEQYF
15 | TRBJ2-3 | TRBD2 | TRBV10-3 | TGTGCCATCAGACCTAGCGGGCTCTTCACAGATACGCAGTATTTT | CAIRPSGLFTDTQYF
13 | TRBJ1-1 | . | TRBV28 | TGTGCCAGCAGTTTAGGACAAAACTTCGAAGCTTTCTTT | CASSLGQNFEAFF
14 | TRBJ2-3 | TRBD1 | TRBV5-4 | TGTGCCAGCAGCCGGGACAGACACACAGATACGCAGTATTTT | CASSRDRHTDTQYF
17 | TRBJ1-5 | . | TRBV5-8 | TGTGCCAGCAGCTTTTTGGGGCAGAGCTATAGCAATCAGCCCCAGCATTTT | CASSFLGQSYSNQPQHF
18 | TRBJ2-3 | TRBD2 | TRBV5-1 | TGCGCCAGCAGCACCCTCGCGGGAGGAGTTTCTAGCACAGATACGCAGTATTTT | CASSTLAGGVSSTDTQYF
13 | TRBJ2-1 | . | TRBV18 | TGTGCCAGCTCACCGCCTGCGAACAATGAGCAGTTCTTC | CASSPPANNEQFF
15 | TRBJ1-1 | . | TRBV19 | TGTGCCAGTACCACATTGGACGGGGGAAGGTCTGAAGCTTTCTTT | CASTTLDGGRSEAFF
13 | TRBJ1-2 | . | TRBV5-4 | TGTGCCAGCAGCTCGGGTGGAACCTATGGCTACACCTTC | CASSSGGTYGYTF
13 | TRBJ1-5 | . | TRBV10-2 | TGCGCCAGCAGTGAACAGGGATATCAGCCCCAGCATTTT | CASSEQGYQPQHF
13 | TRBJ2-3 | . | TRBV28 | TGTGCCAGCGGGACTCGTAGCACAGATACGCAGTATTTT | CASGTRSTDTQYF
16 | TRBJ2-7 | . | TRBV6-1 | TGTGCCAGCAGTGACCCGGATGGCAACAGGAACTACGAGCAGTACTTC | CASSDPDGNRNYEQYF
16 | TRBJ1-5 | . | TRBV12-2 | TGTGCAAGTCGCTCCCAGGAGGGTAACCGGAATCAGCCCCAGCATTTT | CASRSQEGNRNQPQHF